The rows below give T cell receptor beta chains drawn from one sample of a study of blood T cell repertoires in COVID-19. Libraries were prepared by immunoSEQ multiplex PCR; TCRdb keeps only in-frame clonotypes and omits some of them. The data hold roughly 49,000 clones, with 89% observed a single time. The material sequenced was peripheral blood. The receptors were sampled from a man aged 55-75 years with active COVID-19. Both conserved end residues are part of each CDR3. The size field is filled for only some rows; it gives once, few, many or a size class.

size,V,J,CDR3
-,TRBV3-1/TRBV3-2,TRBJ2-7,CASSRSDRAEQYF
few,TRBV7-9,TRBJ2-7,CASSLGQGAPSYEQYF
-,TRBV3-1/TRBV3-2,TRBJ1-2,CASSSRGYNYGYTF
-,TRBV7-9,TRBJ1-1,CASSSGQNTEAFF
-,TRBV4-3,TRBJ2-3,CASSQRSSDTQYF
few,TRBV10-2,TRBJ2-7,CASRPGAGGYEQYF
-,TRBV19,TRBJ2-1,CASSTSGSRINEQFF
-,TRBV27,TRBJ2-7,CASRGTGGPYEQYF
-,TRBV18,TRBJ1-1,CASSPRATNTEAFF
once,TRBV2,TRBJ2-7,CASSHTGQGFNEQYF
-,TRBV6-4,TRBJ2-2,CASSRTSGNTGELFF
-,TRBV5-1,TRBJ2-1,CASSLTHNEQFF
-,TRBV7-8,TRBJ2-7,CASSLATDYEQYF
-,TRBV10-3,TRBJ1-1,CAISEPSGTKNTEAFF
once,TRBV29-1,TRBJ1-1,CSALTGRWTEAFF
-,TRBV11-1,TRBJ2-2,CASSPSAGNTGELFF
few,TRBV21-1,TRBJ2-7,CASSKVTPSYEQYF
-,TRBV19,TRBJ1-1,CASSKAGGLEAFF
-,TRBV7-2,TRBJ2-1,CASSLASSSYNEQFF
-,TRBV29-1,TRBJ2-6,CSVVTGLAGANVLTF
-,TRBV5-1,TRBJ2-1,CASSSYLFDEQFF
-,TRBV27,TRBJ2-5,CASSRLRTSGTQRGQETQYF
-,TRBV20-1,TRBJ2-1,CSASGDLAGDYNEQFF
-,TRBV21-1,TRBJ2-7,CASGRDRGHEQYF
few,TRBV7-9,TRBJ1-3,CARDRASGNTIYF
-,TRBV12-3/TRBV12-4,TRBJ1-2,CASTRGAYGYTF